The 29 T cell receptor beta chains below come from one sample, sequenced in a study of blood T cells in healthy people across ages (dated by TCRdb to between 2014 and 2016). Receptors were amplified or captured by 5' RACE. The run used an Illumina HiSeq 2500. A second PCR of about 6 to 11 cycles was performed with a sample-barcoded 5' primer and a J-beta primer mix. TCRdb ran its own pipeline on the public reads, namely fastp trimming at Q25 and MiXCR clone calling, and kept in-frame beta chains. Every CDR3 protein is listed once, alongside the most common genes and DNA of its rows. This sample has approximately 800,000 distinct CDR3 sequences in its table, and about 42% of those were observed once. The top ten clones comprise over 15% of the sample. The sequencing sample was made of blood. These receptors all stem from a man older than 75 in good health.

Only one count was recorded for this clonotype. J is TRBJ1-4 and V is TRBV7-2; 9 positions agree with TRBD1. The CDR3 has 15 residues. Germline V gives CDR1 SGHTA, CDR2 FQGNSA. The trim removed 5 bases at V and 8 bases at J, leaving 9 bases unmatched. The CDR3 coding sequence is TGTGCCAGCAGCCAAACGGGACAGGGACGGGAAAAACTGTTTTTT. Amino acids: CASSQTGQGREKLFF.

The table lists this clonotype with a few counts. This chain uses TRBV29-1 with TRBJ2-3; D is ambiguous. Germline assignment: CDR1 SQVTM and CDR2 ANQGSEA. V shed 3 bases and J shed 1 base, with 8 bases lying between them. This CDR3 has 13 amino acids. For the CDR3, the DNA is TGCAGCGTTGACATAGAAGGCACAGATACGCAGTATTTT. Residues: CSVDIEGTDTQYF.

The J gene is TRBJ2-6, the V gene TRBV2; no clear D. V lost 4 bases, J lost 0 bases, and 10 bases lay in between. The CDR3 has 16 residues. Per the germline V gene, CDR1 is SNHLY and CDR2 is FYNNEI. The CDR3 is CASSVDGNSGANVLTF. Written as DNA, the CDR3 is TGTGCCAGCAGTGTCGACGGCAACTCTGGGGCCAACGTCCTGACTTTC.

The chain recombines TRBV20-1 with TRBJ1-6; TRBD1 aligns across 8 bases. V lost 4 bases, J lost 9 bases, and 17 bases stayed unmatched. The CDR3 is 17 amino acids. Germline CDR1 is DFQATT and CDR2 is SNEGSKA (reference sequence). CDR3 residues: CSATADSGQGGTSPLHF. In DNA form, the CDR3 reads TGCAGTGCTACGGCGGACTCCGGACAGGGAGGTACTTCACCCCTCCACTTT.

The chain joins TRBV29-1 to TRBJ2-7; 7 bases line up with TRBD1. This CDR3 is 12 amino acids long. Trimming cost V 3 bases and J 4 bases; bases outside gene matches: 3. Germline CDR1 is SQVTM and CDR2 is ANQGSEA. CDR3 in amino acids: CSVESRGYEQYF. Written as DNA, the CDR3 is TGCAGCGTTGAGTCCAGGGGGTACGAGCAGTACTTC.

This clonotype has only one observation. The rearrangement uses TRBV4-2 and TRBJ2-7; TRBD1 might be the D (6 bases). Germline V gene lookup returns CDR1 LGHNA and CDR2 YNFKEQ. V dropped 0 bases and J dropped 9 bases, with 21 bases sitting between them. The CDR3 is 16 residues long. This chain's CDR3 is CASSQEADRLVRGQYF. In nucleotides, the CDR3 is TGTGCCAGCAGCCAAGAAGCGGACAGATTGGTTAGGGGGCAGTACTTC.

This clonotype was detected once. The gene calls are TRBV6-2 or TRBV6-3 and TRBJ2-7; 8 bases align to TRBD2. Germline V gene sequence: CDR1 MNHEY, CDR2 SVGEGT. The CDR3 loop spans 16 amino acids. V lost 4 bases and J lost 1; bases outside the gene matches: 9. As DNA, the CDR3 is TGTGCCAGCAGTTCTTCAGGAAGACTAGCGTCCTACGAGCAGTACTTC. Translating gives CASSSSGRLASYEQYF.

This clonotype was observed many times. The chain combines TRBV5-1 with TRBJ2-5; 8 bases line up with TRBD1. The better agreement between TRBJ2-7 and the DNA end casts doubt on the J call. The CDR3 is 13 residues long. Germline values: CDR1 SGHRS, CDR2 YFSETQ. Here the CDR3 DNA reads TGCGCCAGCAACCTTAAGACAGGGGCCGAGCAGTACTTC. The encoded protein is CASNLKTGAEQYF.

There are a few counts of this clonotype. In DNA form, the CDR3 reads TGTGCCAGCTCACCAGGAGCGCGCAGCGGGTATGAGCAGTTCTTC. Translating it yields CASSPGARSGYEQFF. The rearrangement uses TRBV18 and TRBJ2-1, with D tentatively TRBD2 (6 bases). The V and J ends lost 2 bases and 8 bases respectively, with 16 bases between them. CDR1 is KGHSH, CDR2 LQKENI, per germline. The CDR3 is made up of 15 amino acids.

This clonotype was counted many times. The CDR3 sequence: CASSFRYEQYF. In nucleotides, the CDR3 is TGTGCCAGCAGTTTTAGGTACGAGCAGTACTTC. The chain recombines TRBV28 with TRBJ2-7; the D is unclear. The CDR3 has 11 residues. Trimming took off 3 bases at V and 4 bases at J, with 4 bases between the two ends. Germline loops: CDR1 MDHEN, CDR2 SYDVKM.

This sequence joins TRBV20-1 and TRBJ2-3; D uncertain. The CDR3 is 12 amino acids. Germline lookup yields CDR1 DFQATT and CDR2 SNEGSKA (reference sequence). V was clipped by 5 bases and J by 4 bases, with 10 bases between them. The chain's CDR3 is CSAPFFPDTQYF. DNA of the CDR3: TGCAGTGCTCCCTTTTTCCCAGATACGCAGTATTTT.

In nucleotides, the CDR3 is TGTGCCAGCAGCCCCCGTGGCTCCTATAATTCACCCCTCCACTTT. This codes for CASSPRGSYNSPLHF. This sequence joins TRBV7-8 and TRBJ1-6; D gene uncertain. Looked up from germline, CDR1 is SGHVS and CDR2 is FQNEAQ. V was trimmed by 5 bases and J by 0 bases, leaving 8 bases between them. The CDR3 is 15 residues long. Full variable domain (remainder filled in from reference TRBV7-8 and TRBJ1-6): GAGVSQSPRYKVAKRGQDVALRCDPISGHVSLFWYQQALGQGPEFLTYFQNEAQLDKSGLPSDRFFAERPEGSVSTLKIQRTQQEDSAVYLCASSPRGSYNSPLHFGNGTRLTVT.

This rearrangement joins TRBV7-2 to TRBJ1-2, with 9 bases fitting TRBD1. The CDR3 runs to 14 residues. J was trimmed by 5 bases and V by 6 bases; bases with no gene match: 7. The germline V gene has CDR1 SGHTA and CDR2 FQGNSA. CDR3 sequence (DNA): TGTGCCAGCAGTTTAACAGGGGGCGGGTATGGCTACACCTTC. Its translation: CASSLTGGGYGYTF.

The rearrangement links TRBV7-9 to TRBJ1-1; TRBD1 agrees at 7 bases. The CDR3 spans 14 residues. V lost 5 bases and J lost 1; bases outside the gene matches: 4. Looked up from germline, CDR1 is SEHNR and CDR2 is FQNEAQ (reference sequence). The CDR3 nucleotides are TGTGCCAGCAGCCACCGACAGGGGAACACTGAAGCTTTCTTT. Its translation: CASSHRQGNTEAFF.

The V gene is TRBV21-1, the J gene TRBJ2-3. TRBV21-1 is a listed pseudogene. The CDR3 is made up of 14 amino acids. The chain's CDR3 is CASSIAGRIDTQYF. The CDR3 nucleotides read TGTGCCAGCAGCATAGCGGGACGGATAGATACGCAGTATTTT.

This clonotype was detected a few times. V usage is TRBV12-3 or TRBV12-4 and J usage is TRBJ2-7; D unresolved. V lost 8 bases and J 5 bases, leaving 10 bases between the germline ends. The CDR3 has 11 amino acids. The CDR3 spells CASGVGDEQYF. DNA for the CDR3: TGTGCCAGCGGGGTTGGGGACGAGCAGTACTTC.

The chain joins TRBV7-9 to TRBJ1-1; tentatively, D is TRBD1 (6 bases). The V gene's germline CDR1 is SEHNR and CDR2 FQNEAQ (reference sequence). Trimming pared 5 bases from V and 5 bases from J, leaving 21 bases between. The CDR3 totals 16 residues. CDR3 loop: CASSENLGARGTEAFF. Here the CDR3 DNA reads TGTGCCAGCAGCGAAAATCTGGGGGCCCGAGGGACTGAAGCTTTCTTT.

The rearrangement uses TRBV18 and TRBJ1-1, with a weak D call TRBD1 (6 bases). The CDR3 has 12 amino acids. V was shortened by 1 base and J by 6 bases, with 6 bases between the two germline ends. CDR1 KGHSH and CDR2 LQKENI come from the germline V gene. The chain's CDR3 is CASSPQGAEAFF. DNA for the CDR3: TGTGCCAGCTCACCACAGGGGGCTGAAGCTTTCTTT. The entire variable domain, with the rest obtained from reference TRBV18 and TRBJ1-1, is as follows: NAGVMQNPRHLVRRRGQEARLRCSPMKGHSHVYWYRQLPEEGLKFMVYLQKENIIDESGMPKERFSAEFPKEGPSILRIQQVVRGDSAAYFCASSPQGAEAFFGQGTRLTVV.

The rearrangement joins TRBV20-1 to TRBJ2-1; the match to TRBD2 covers 13 bases. The V gene end was trimmed by 6 bases and the J gene end by 7 bases; junction bases not matched to a gene: 6. Per the germline V gene, CDR1 is DFQATT and CDR2 is SNEGSKA (reference sequence). The CDR3 consists of 14 residues. CDR3 coding DNA: TGCAGTGCACCGGGACTAGCGGGAAGTAATGAGCAGTTCTTC. Translating gives CSAPGLAGSNEQFF.

CDR3 amino acids: CSVEMTSRASEQYF. The CDR3 nucleotides are TGCAGCGTTGAGATGACTAGCAGAGCGAGTGAGCAGTACTTC. The V call is TRBV29-1, the J call TRBJ2-5, with 7 bases that match TRBD2. The CDR3 totals 14 residues. With 3 bases clipped from V and 11 bases from J, the junction kept 15 bases outside the gene matches. The germline CDR1 and CDR2 sequences are SQVTM and ANQGSEA. Full variable domain (rest looked up from reference TRBV29-1 and TRBJ2-5): SAVISQKPSRDICQRGTSLTIQCQVDSQVTMMFWYRQQPGQSLTLIATANQGSEATYESGFVIDKFPISRPNLTFSTLTVSNMSPEDSSIYLCSVEMTSRASEQYFGPGTRLLVL.

This rearrangement joins TRBV7-9 to TRBJ2-7; 11 nucleotides align to TRBD2. V was pared by 6 bases and J by 3 bases, with 7 bases of the junction left unmatched. The CDR3 length is 15 residues. The germline V gene has CDR1 SEHNR and CDR2 FQNEAQ (reference sequence). The CDR3 coding sequence is TGTGCCAGCAGAGCCACCGGGACTAGCGGCTACGAGCAGTACTTC. It is translated as CASRATGTSGYEQYF.

This chain uses TRBV7-2 with TRBJ2-5, with TRBD2 matching over 11 bases. The DNA end favors TRBJ2-7, so the J call may be wrong. The CDR3 has 13 amino acids. Germline V gene data show CDR1 as SGHTA and CDR2 as FQGNSA. The CDR3 sequence: CASRTSGGLEQYF. The CDR3 DNA is TGTGCCAGCAGAACTAGCGGGGGTCTCGAGCAGTACTTC.

J is TRBJ2-3 and V is TRBV12-3 or TRBV12-4, with D possibly called TRBD1 or TRBD2 (5 bases each). Trimming took 5 bases from V and 5 from J, leaving 11 bases between them. CDR3 length equals 13 residues. CDR3: CASSVLGGDTQYF. As DNA, the CDR3 is TGTGCCAGCAGTGTACTTGGGGGAGATACGCAGTATTTT.

The chain joins TRBV12-3 or TRBV12-4 to TRBJ1-2; D uncertain. V shed 6 bases and J shed 10 bases, with 21 bases lying between them. The CDR3 covers 14 residues. The DNA for the CDR3 is TGTGCCAGCAGCCTGGTTGGGAGCGTTCCTACCTACACCTTC. Translation gives CASSLVGSVPTYTF.

This clonotype was observed at least ten times. The V and J genes are TRBV7-2 and TRBJ2-3; tentative D call: TRBD2 (6 bases). The CDR3 extends over 15 amino acids. Germline values: CDR1 SGHTA, CDR2 FQGNSA. Between the trimmed V and J ends, which lost 2 bases and 4 bases, there was a span of 13 bases. In DNA, the CDR3 is TGTGCCAGCAGCTTATCTGCGGGGCCGCCAGATACGCAGTATTTT. Residues: CASSLSAGPPDTQYF. Combining the CDR3 with reference TRBV7-2 and TRBJ2-3 gives the whole variable domain GAGVSQSPSNKVTEKGKDVELRCDPISGHTALYWYRQSLGQGLEFLIYFQGNSAPDKSGLPSDRFSAERTGGSVSTLTIQRTQQEDSAVYLCASSLSAGPPDTQYFGPGTRLTVL.

The chain employs TRBV5-1 and TRBJ2-7, with 7 bases aligning to TRBD1. The germline V gene has CDR1 SGHRS and CDR2 YFSETQ. The CDR3 runs to 14 residues. J was trimmed by 5 bases and V by 4 bases; bases with no gene match: 9. The CDR3 DNA follows: TGCGCCAGCAGCACGGGACAGTCGGAGGACGAGCAGTACTTC. It encodes CASSTGQSEDEQYF.

A word on this clonotype: Its ends do not fully match the called genes, so a read error is possible. The chain uses TRBV5-1 and TRBJ1-1, with D unresolved. Per the germline V gene, CDR1 is SGHRS and CDR2 is YFSETQ. The CDR3 has 14 amino acids. The CDR3 coding sequence is TGCGCCAGCAGCGTGGAATCGGGTGGCGCTGAAGTTTTCTTT. It specifies CASSVESGGAEVFF.

The chain uses TRBV6-1 and TRBJ2-5, with 8 bases matching TRBD1. The CDR3 length is 13 residues. Trimming at V came to 6 bases and at J to 4 bases, leaving 4 bases not matched to a gene. The germline V gene encodes CDR1 MNHNS and CDR2 SASEGT. CDR3 loop: CASRGQGAETQYF. As DNA, the CDR3 is TGTGCCAGCAGAGGACAGGGTGCAGAGACCCAGTACTTC.

The rearrangement uses TRBV29-1 and TRBJ1-1, with 7 bases that match TRBD1. The germline V gene has CDR1 SQVTM and CDR2 ANQGSEA. There are 14 residues in the CDR3. Unmatched junction bases numbered 8, after V lost 7 bases and J lost 0 bases. The CDR3 loop is CSAGPGQLNTEAFF. In DNA form, the CDR3 reads TGCAGCGCCGGGCCGGGACAGTTGAACACTGAAGCTTTCTTT. Combining the CDR3 with reference TRBV29-1 and TRBJ1-1 gives the whole variable domain SAVISQKPSRDICQRGTSLTIQCQVDSQVTMMFWYRQQPGQSLTLIATANQGSEATYESGFVIDKFPISRPNLTFSTLTVSNMSPEDSSIYLCSAGPGQLNTEAFFGQGTRLTVV.